This T cell receptor (beta chain) comes out of a study of blood T cell repertoires in COVID-19. Overall study: Some COVID-19 samples were acute and others convalescent; all came from the United States, Italy and Spain. Sources were T cells, B-cell-depleted T cells, or PBMCs; the material itself was cDNA or gDNA.

This CDR3 has 15 residues. The junction had 8 bases not matched to a gene; V was cut back by 3 bases and J by 4 bases. The germline V gene encodes CDR1 SGHRS and CDR2 YFSETQ. Authors' analysis steps: Estimation of nucleated cell counts was performed using reference gene primer amplification. TCRdb's copy holds only in-frame clones and misses some; the assay was immunoSEQ multiplex PCR. That table supplies the V and J calls and clone size; D and trimming were determined from the DNA. The repertoire consists of around 230,000 clones, with about 91% occurring once and the leading ten covering approximately 2.5%.

Sample: PBMCs or T cells enriched from blood (not recorded which). The sequence was obtained from a woman aged 40 to 50 with acute COVID-19. V usage is TRBV5-1 and J usage is TRBJ1-2, with 8 bases lining up with TRBD1. CDR3 region: CASSWTGGQGYGYTF. The CDR3, as DNA: TGCGCCAGCAGCTGGACCGGAGGACAGGGCTATGGCTACACCTTC.